Listed here are 23 T cell receptor beta chains from one sample, sequenced in a study of blood T cell repertoires in COVID-19. Profiling relied on immunoSEQ multiplex PCR, and the TCRdb table lists in-frame clones only, not all of them. This table has 350,000 or so clones, around nine tenths appearing once. The sequencing input was peripheral blood. All receptors come from a woman aged 60 to 75 with COVID-19, enrolled during active disease.

This rearrangement joins TRBV2 to TRBJ1-3; 12 nucleotides match TRBD1. V gave up 6 bases and J gave up 5 bases; unmatched junction bases: 5. Per germline, CDR1 SNHLY and CDR2 FYNNEI. The CDR3 length is 15 residues. The CDR3 loop is CASRAGTGGRNTIYF. CDR3 DNA: TGTGCCAGCAGGGCAGGGACAGGGGGCCGAAACACCATATATTTT.

V is TRBV28 and J is TRBJ1-2; perhaps TRBD1 as D (6 bases). Germline values: CDR1 MDHEN, CDR2 SYDVKM. Trimming removed 1 base at V and 8 bases at J, with 17 bases between. The CDR3 is made up of 15 amino acids. The CDR3 nucleotides are TGTGCCAGCAGTTTATTAGCGTCAGGGGCTAAGGGCTACACCTTC. It codes for CASSLLASGAKGYTF.

The CDR3 DNA sequence: TGTGCCAGCAGTTACTCTCAGGCCGTCCCCTCCTACGAGCAGTACTTC. This sequence encodes CASSYSQAVPSYEQYF. This chain connects TRBV6-6 to TRBJ2-7; D remains ambiguous. CDR3 length: 16 residues. Germline lookup yields CDR1 MNHNY and CDR2 SVGAGI (reference sequence). V lost 0 bases and J lost 0, with 12 bases in between.

The chain carries TRBV11-2 and TRBJ2-7, with 10 bases aligning to TRBD1. In germline, CDR1 is SGHAT, CDR2 FQNNGV. This CDR3 region has 18 residues. V gave up 0 bases and J gave up 0 bases; unmatched junction bases: 8. The CDR3 sequence: CASSLDGTGTGVSYEQYF. CDR3 bases: TGTGCCAGCAGCTTAGATGGAACCGGGACAGGGGTCTCCTACGAGCAGTACTTC.

The V gene is TRBV10-3, the J gene TRBJ1-2, with D tentatively TRBD1 (5 bases). V was shortened by 7 bases and J by 0 bases, with 15 bases between the two germline ends. This CDR3 spans 15 amino acids. Germline-derived CDR1 and CDR2 are ENHRY and SYGVKD. This chain's CDR3 is CAITPGPSANYGYTF. The CDR3 region has the DNA TGTGCCATCACCCCAGGGCCGTCAGCTAACTATGGCTACACCTTC.

With respect to this clone: Other DNA sequences in this specimen translate into the identical CDR3. V and J are TRBV5-1 and TRBJ2-1, with 8 nucleotides matching TRBD2. The CDR3 has 16 residues. Germline V gene lookup returns CDR1 SGHRS and CDR2 YFSETQ. The junction had 7 bases not matched to a gene; V was cut back by 0 bases and J by 5 bases. CDR3: CASSLGPGGPDNEQFF. CDR3 in DNA: TGCGCCAGCAGCTTGGGGCCGGGGGGGCCAGACAATGAGCAGTTCTTC.

A single count supports this clone. The V and J genes are TRBV2 and TRBJ1-4; 9 bases fit TRBD1. Trimming at V came to 6 bases and at J to 8 bases, leaving 7 bases not matched to a gene. The germline gives CDR1 SNHLY, CDR2 FYNNEI. This CDR3 has 14 residues. This chain's CDR3 is CASRRGQGNEKLFF. In DNA, the CDR3 is TGTGCCAGCAGACGGGGACAGGGAAACGAAAAACTGTTTTTT.

The sample holds one count of this clone. The rearrangement uses TRBV5-1 and TRBJ2-7, with 7 bases matching TRBD1. The CDR3 spans 13 residues. V was clipped by 2 bases and J by 2 bases; unmatched bases: 1. Germline-derived CDR1 and CDR2 are SGHRS and YFSETQ. The CDR3 nucleotides are TGCGCCAGCAGCTTTGGACAGGCCTACGAGCAGTACTTC. Translation: CASSFGQAYEQYF.

The rearrangement joins TRBV3-1 (or the pseudogene TRBV3-2) to TRBJ2-1; 9 positions match TRBD2. Germline-derived CDR1 and CDR2 are LGHDT and YNNKEL (reference sequence). V lost 4 bases, J lost 10 bases, and 17 bases stayed unmatched. The CDR3 has 17 amino acids. CDR3 DNA sequence: TGTGCCAGCAGCCCCTGGGGTAGCGGGGGCACGAAGGCGGAGCAGTTCTTC. This codes for CASSPWGSGGTKAEQFF.

The chain recombines TRBV18 with TRBJ1-5; D perhaps matches TRBD1 (6 bases). Trimming left V 3 bases short and J 5 bases short, with 11 bases between. The CDR3 totals 14 residues. CDR1 KGHSH and CDR2 LQKENI come from the germline V gene. CDR3 in DNA: TGTGCCAGCTCACCCAGGACAGAATATCAGCCCCAGCATTTT. Its translation: CASSPRTEYQPQHF.

V usage is TRBV10-1 and J usage is TRBJ1-5; D is unresolved. The germline V gene has CDR1 WNHNN and CDR2 SYGVQD (reference sequence). The V gene lost 7 bases and the J gene lost 6 bases, with 16 bases spanning the gap. This CDR3 is built from 14 residues. The CDR3 nucleotides read TGCGCCAGCACTGACATGGGCCAGCCTCAGCCCCAGCATTTT. It is translated as CASTDMGQPQPQHF.

The rearrangement uses TRBV19 and TRBJ2-3; D not certain. V lost 5 bases to trimming and J lost 2 bases, with 8 bases between them. The CDR3 covers 13 residues. Germline CDR1 LNHDA, CDR2 SQIVND (reference sequence). The CDR3 reads CASSPENTDTQYF. The CDR3, as DNA: TGTGCCAGTAGTCCAGAAAACACAGATACGCAGTATTTT.

This clone was detected only once. The same CDR3 is also encoded by other DNA sequences in this sample. This chain connects TRBV7-2 to TRBJ1-4, with D tentatively TRBD1 (5 bases). The V and J ends lost 0 bases and 8 bases respectively, with 10 bases between them. The CDR3 consists of 14 residues. Germline-derived CDR1 and CDR2 are SGHTA and FQGNSA. The CDR3 nucleotides are TGTGCCAGCAGCTTAGCTGGGGGAGGGGAAAAACTGTTTTTT. Translating it yields CASSLAGGGEKLFF.

The V gene is TRBV6-5, the J gene TRBJ2-5; no definite D call. This CDR3 is 14 amino acids long. Between the trimmed V and J ends, which lost 8 bases and 5 bases, there was a span of 18 bases. Germline assignment: CDR1 MNHEY and CDR2 SVGAGI. The CDR3 protein is CASRRSVTRETQYF. Here the CDR3 DNA reads TGTGCCAGCCGAAGGAGCGTTACTCGGGAGACCCAGTACTTC.

The chain recombines TRBV7-9 with TRBJ1-1; 7 bases align to TRBD1. The CDR3 contains 15 residues. From germline, CDR1 is SEHNR and CDR2 FQNEAQ (reference sequence). J was trimmed by 2 bases and V by 5 bases; bases with no gene match: 8. Here the CDR3 DNA reads TGTGCCAGCAGCCCCGGGGACAGTGAAAACACTGAAGCTTTCTTT. It is translated as CASSPGDSENTEAFF.

The chain combines TRBV2 with TRBJ1-1; D gene uncertain. The CDR3 is made up of 11 amino acids. Germline CDR1 is SNHLY and CDR2 is FYNNEI. Trimming took 5 bases from V and 8 from J, leaving 9 bases between them. For the CDR3, the DNA is TGTGCCAGCAGTCAACGGGGAGAAGCTTTCTTT. Residues: CASSQRGEAFF.

The chain links TRBV12-3 or TRBV12-4 to TRBJ1-1; D not resolved. V was cut by 3 bases and J by 6 bases, with 11 bases left in between. The CDR3 covers 13 residues. As DNA, the CDR3 is TGTGCCAGCAGTTTCGTGGCAGCGCCTGAAGCTTTCTTT. Translating gives CASSFVAAPEAFF.

The chain carries TRBV7-2 and TRBJ2-5; TRBD2 agrees at 9 bases. V gave up 5 bases and J gave up 5 bases; unmatched junction bases: 6. This CDR3 contains 14 residues. The germline V gene has CDR1 SGHTA and CDR2 FQGNSA. CDR3 sequence reads: CASSGLAGLETQYF. The CDR3 DNA reads TGTGCCAGCAGCGGTCTAGCGGGGCTGGAGACCCAGTACTTC.

This chain connects TRBV30 to TRBJ2-4; 8 bases map to TRBD1. The ends lost 0 bases at V and 7 bases at J; junction bases unmatched: 14. The CDR3 spans 17 residues. The V gene's germline CDR1 is GTSNPN and CDR2 SVGIG (reference sequence). CDR3 region: CAWSVLTGGLEENIQYF. The DNA of the CDR3 is TGTGCCTGGAGTGTACTAACAGGGGGTTTGGAGGAGAACATTCAGTACTTC.

The rearrangement uses TRBV7-9 and TRBJ1-2, with TRBD1 identical over 9 bases. Germline V lookup: CDR1 SEHNR, CDR2 FQNEAQ (reference sequence). Unmatched junction bases numbered 8, after V lost 5 bases and J lost 7 bases. This CDR3 spans 14 amino acids. This chain's CDR3 is CASSQTGGGPGYTF. CDR3 in DNA: TGTGCCAGCAGCCAAACAGGGGGCGGGCCTGGCTACACCTTC.

The rearrangement joins TRBV5-5 to TRBJ2-6; D is unclear. Trimming stripped 0 bases from V and 4 bases from J, with 14 bases between. CDR1 and CDR2 (germline): SGHKS, YYEKEE (reference sequence). The CDR3 extends over 17 amino acids. The CDR3 spells CASSLEPLLTGANVLTF. The CDR3 nucleotides are TGTGCCAGCAGCTTGGAGCCGTTGCTGACAGGGGCCAACGTCCTGACTTTC.

This chain joins TRBV14 and TRBJ2-1, with 13 bases fitting TRBD2. Looked up from germline, CDR1 is SGHDN and CDR2 is FVKESK. The CDR3 consists of 16 residues. V trimming: 1 base; J trimming: 9 bases; junction bases outside the gene matches: 6. The CDR3 loop reads CASSQVALAGGPEQFF. The CDR3, as DNA: TGTGCCAGCAGCCAAGTGGCACTAGCGGGGGGGCCTGAGCAGTTCTTC.

This chain joins TRBV3-1 (or the pseudogene TRBV3-2) and TRBJ1-1; 8 bases align to TRBD1. The trim removed 7 bases at V and 7 bases at J, leaving 5 bases unmatched. The CDR3 contains 12 residues. The germline V gene encodes CDR1 LGHDT and CDR2 YNNKEL (reference sequence). In DNA form, the CDR3 reads TGTGCCAGCAACGGACAGGGCAATGAAGCTTTCTTT. It encodes CASNGQGNEAFF.